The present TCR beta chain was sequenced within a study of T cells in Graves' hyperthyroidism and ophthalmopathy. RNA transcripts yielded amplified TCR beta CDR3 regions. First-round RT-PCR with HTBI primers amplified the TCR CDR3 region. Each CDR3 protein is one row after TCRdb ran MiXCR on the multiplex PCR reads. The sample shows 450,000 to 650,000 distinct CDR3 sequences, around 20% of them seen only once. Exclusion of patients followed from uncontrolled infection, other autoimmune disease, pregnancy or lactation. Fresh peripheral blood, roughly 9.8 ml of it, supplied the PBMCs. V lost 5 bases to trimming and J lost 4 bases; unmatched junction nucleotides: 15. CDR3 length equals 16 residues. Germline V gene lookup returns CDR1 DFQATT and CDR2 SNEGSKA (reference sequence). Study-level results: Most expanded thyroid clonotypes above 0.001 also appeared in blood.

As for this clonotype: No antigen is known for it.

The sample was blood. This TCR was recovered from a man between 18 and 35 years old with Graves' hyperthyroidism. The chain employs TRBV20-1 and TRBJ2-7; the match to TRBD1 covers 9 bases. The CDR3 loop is CSAGRTGALPLYEQYF. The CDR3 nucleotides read TGCAGTGCTGGCAGGACAGGGGCCCTGCCTTTATACGAGCAGTACTTC.